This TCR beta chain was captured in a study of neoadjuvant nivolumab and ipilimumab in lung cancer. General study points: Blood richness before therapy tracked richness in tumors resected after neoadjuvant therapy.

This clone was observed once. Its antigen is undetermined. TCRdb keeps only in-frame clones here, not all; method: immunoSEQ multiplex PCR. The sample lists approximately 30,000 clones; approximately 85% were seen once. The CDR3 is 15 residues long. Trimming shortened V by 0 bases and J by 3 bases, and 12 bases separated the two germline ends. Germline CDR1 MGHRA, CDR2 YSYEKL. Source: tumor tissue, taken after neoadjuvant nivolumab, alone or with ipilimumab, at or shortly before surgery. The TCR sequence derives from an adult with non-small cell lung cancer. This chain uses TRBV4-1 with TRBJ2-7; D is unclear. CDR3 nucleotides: TGCGCCAGCAGCCAAGAAGGAATGGACGGCTACGAGCAGTACTTC. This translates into CASSQEGMDGYEQYF.